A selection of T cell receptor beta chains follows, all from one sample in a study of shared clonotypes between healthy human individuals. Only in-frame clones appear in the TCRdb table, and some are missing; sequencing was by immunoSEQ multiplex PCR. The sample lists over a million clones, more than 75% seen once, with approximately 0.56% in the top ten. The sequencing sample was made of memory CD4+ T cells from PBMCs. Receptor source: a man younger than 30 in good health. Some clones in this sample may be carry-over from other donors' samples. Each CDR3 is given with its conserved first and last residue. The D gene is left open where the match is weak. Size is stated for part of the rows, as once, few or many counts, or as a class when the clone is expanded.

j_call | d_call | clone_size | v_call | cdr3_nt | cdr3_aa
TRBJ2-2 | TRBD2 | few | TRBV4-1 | TGCGCCAGCAGCTTCCTGACTAGCGAAGCCGGGGAGCTGTTTTTT | CASSFLTSEAGELFF
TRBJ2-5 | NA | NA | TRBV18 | TGTGCCAGCTCCCCACGCAGGGGAACTCAAGAGACCCAGTACTTC | CASSPRRGTQETQYF
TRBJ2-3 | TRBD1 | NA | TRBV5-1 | TGCGCCAGCAGCTTCGGACAGGGGCCTAGAGATACGCAGTATTTT | CASSFGQGPRDTQYF
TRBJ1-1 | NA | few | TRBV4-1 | TGCGCCAGCAGCCGAGGAACTGCCAGGAACACTGAAGCTTTCTTT | CASSRGTARNTEAFF
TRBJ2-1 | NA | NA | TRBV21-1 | TGTGCCAGCAGCACACCACTACGTAGGGGACTAGCGGCCAACAATGAGCAGTTCTTC | CASSTPLRRGLAANNEQFF
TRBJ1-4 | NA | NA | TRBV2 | TGTGCCAGTCGGGGAGGGGCAGGTCGGGAAAAACTGTTTTTT | CASRGGAGREKLFF
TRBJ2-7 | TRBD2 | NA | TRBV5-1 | TGCGCCAGCAGCTTGGGCGGGGGGACCTACGAGCAGTACTTC | CASSLGGGTYEQYF
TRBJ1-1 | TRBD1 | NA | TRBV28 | TGTGCCAGCAGTTCGGACAGGGGGGGAACTGAAGCTTTCTTT | CASSSDRGGTEAFF
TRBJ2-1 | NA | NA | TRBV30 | TGTGCCTGGAGTGTACTCTACTCGGAGGGCTACAATGAGCAGTTCTTC | CAWSVLYSEGYNEQFF
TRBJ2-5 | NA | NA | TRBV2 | TGTGCCAGCAGCCCAGGGGAGACCCAGTACTTC | CASSPGETQYF
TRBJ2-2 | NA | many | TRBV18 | TGTGCCAGCTCACCGGACATCTTAGACTTTGGCACCGGGGAGCTGTTTTTT | CASSPDILDFGTGELFF
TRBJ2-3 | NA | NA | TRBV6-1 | TGTGCCAGCAGAGATCGGACAGTGGGGGGAGATACGCAGTATTTT | CASRDRTVGGDTQYF
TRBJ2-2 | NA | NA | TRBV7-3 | TGTGCCAGCACCCCGGACTCGAACACCGGGGAGCTGTTTTTT | CASTPDSNTGELFF
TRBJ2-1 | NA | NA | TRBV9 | TGTGCCAGCAGCGTAGACGGCCTTTACAATGAGCAGTTCTTC | CASSVDGLYNEQFF
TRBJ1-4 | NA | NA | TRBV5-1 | TGCGCCAGCGGTTACATCGGCTCGGGTGAAAAACTGTTTTTT | CASGYIGSGEKLFF
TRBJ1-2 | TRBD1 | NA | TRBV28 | TGTGCCAGTGGGGGACAGGGTCGAGGCTACACCTTC | CASGGQGRGYTF
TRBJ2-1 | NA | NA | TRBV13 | TGTGCCAGCAGCCAGAGAAGGTACAATGAGCAGTTCTTC | CASSQRRYNEQFF
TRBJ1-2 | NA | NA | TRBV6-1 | TGTGCCAGCAGTGAGTCAGGCGTGTATGGCTACACCTTC | CASSESGVYGYTF